A single sample gave rise to the 14 T cell receptor beta chains below, sequenced in a study of beta chain features in type 1 diabetes. cDNA synthesis used the whole RNA isolate, giving expressed TCRB sequences. The repertoire was sequenced with immunoSEQ multiplex PCR; TCRdb's copy has only in-frame clones and lacks some. The sample contains 200,000 to 300,000 clones, about 30% of which appear only once. Sequencing used central memory CD4+ T cells from blood. The source is a young man in good health.

A few counts support this clone. The chain joins TRBV18 to TRBJ2-4, with D unclear. V was trimmed by 3 bases and J by 3 bases, leaving 12 bases between them. Germline V lookup: CDR1 KGHSH, CDR2 LQKENI. This CDR3 contains 15 residues. As DNA, the CDR3 is TGTGCCAGCTCACCGCCAAGGCGGAGCAAAAACATTCAGTACTTC. Protein sequence: CASSPPRRSKNIQYF.

The chain combines TRBV27 with TRBJ2-2; tentatively, D is TRBD2 (5 bases). Germline CDR1 reads MNHEY; CDR2 reads SMNVEV (reference sequence). The V end was cut by 3 bases, the J end by 6 bases, with 17 bases between. This CDR3 is 16 amino acids long. This CDR3 reads CASSFRGVRPSGELFF. CDR3 bases: TGTGCCAGCAGTTTCCGGGGAGTAAGGCCATCCGGGGAGCTGTTTTTT.

Here the CDR3 DNA reads TGTGCCACCAGCAGTAGAGCGGGATACTACAATGAGCAGTTCTTC. Translation: CATSSRAGYYNEQFF. This chain connects TRBV15 to TRBJ2-1; 7 nucleotides line up with TRBD2. Germline values: CDR1 LNHNV, CDR2 YYDKDF (reference sequence). This CDR3 is 15 amino acids long. The V segment lost 3 bases and the J segment 3 bases; nucleotides outside the gene matches: 5.

The rearrangement joins TRBV2 to TRBJ2-1; D is unresolved. In germline, CDR1 is SNHLY, CDR2 FYNNEI. Trimming removed 7 bases at V and 4 bases at J, with 5 bases between. CDR3 length: 11 residues. The CDR3 spells CASTEYNEQFF. CDR3 DNA sequence: TGTGCCAGCACTGAGTACAATGAGCAGTTCTTC.

The rearrangement uses TRBV4-2 and TRBJ2-1; unclear D gene. CDR3 size: 12 residues. V gave up 0 bases and J gave up 8 bases, with 5 bases separating them. In germline, CDR1 is LGHNA, CDR2 YNFKEQ. CDR3 loop: CASSQDRDEQFF. The CDR3 DNA reads as TGTGCCAGCAGCCAAGATAGGGATGAGCAGTTCTTC.

The chain carries TRBV7-2 and TRBJ2-2, with D unclear. V was cut by 2 bases and J by 3 bases, with 7 bases left in between. The germline CDR1 and CDR2 sequences are SGHTA and FQGNSA. The length of the CDR3 is 14 residues. CDR3 sequence: CASSLTRYTGELFF. The CDR3 bases are TGTGCCAGCAGCTTAACGCGCTACACCGGGGAGCTGTTTTTT.

CDR3: CASSQITQAGELFF. The DNA for the CDR3 is TGCGCCAGCAGCCAAATAACCCAGGCCGGGGAGCTGTTTTTT. This sequence joins TRBV4-3 and TRBJ2-2; no firm D call. The germline CDR1 and CDR2 sequences are LGHNA and YSLEER. The CDR3 totals 14 residues. The V end was cut by 2 bases, the J end by 6 bases, with 10 bases between.

The V gene is TRBV28, the J gene TRBJ2-4, with D possibly being TRBD2 (6 bases). The V end lost 10 bases, the J end lost 3 bases, and 13 bases lay between the germline ends. The CDR3 has 13 amino acids. Looked up from germline, CDR1 is MDHEN and CDR2 is SYDVKM. This CDR3 is CATAQGLKNIQYF. CDR3 nucleotide sequence: TGTGCCACCGCCCAGGGACTCAAAAACATTCAGTACTTC.

About this clone itself: In the same sample, other DNA sequences code for this CDR3. V usage is TRBV30 and J usage is TRBJ2-7; 11 bases match TRBD2. The germline V gene has CDR1 GTSNPN and CDR2 SVGIG (reference sequence). CDR3 length equals 14 residues. The ends lost 2 bases at V and 0 bases at J; junction bases unmatched: 0. The CDR3 sequence: CAWSTSGGSYEQYF. The CDR3 DNA reads as TGTGCCTGGAGTACTAGCGGGGGCTCCTACGAGCAGTACTTC.

V is TRBV5-1 and J is TRBJ2-7; TRBD1 aligns across 7 bases. V trimming: 4 bases; J trimming: 2 bases; junction bases outside the gene matches: 6. This CDR3 has 14 amino acids. In germline, CDR1 is SGHRS, CDR2 YFSETQ. The CDR3, as DNA: TGCGCCAGCAGCCGAGAGGGACAGACCTACGAGCAGTACTTC. This translates into CASSREGQTYEQYF.

This clone has ten or more counts. The chain has TRBV10-3 and TRBJ2-3; 13 nucleotides align to TRBD2. After removal of 6 bases from V and 4 bases from J, the junction contained 7 bases not matched to a gene. CDR1 is ENHRY, CDR2 SYGVKD, per germline. This CDR3 has 16 amino acids. CDR3 region: CAIRGGLAGASDTQYF. The CDR3 region has the DNA TGTGCCATCAGGGGAGGACTAGCGGGGGCCTCAGATACGCAGTATTTT.

V gene TRBV4-1 combines with J gene TRBJ2-5, with D perhaps TRBD2 (6 bases). The length of the CDR3 is 14 residues. Trimming removed 0 bases at V and 5 bases at J, with 10 bases between. Germline assignment: CDR1 MGHRA and CDR2 YSYEKL. DNA for the CDR3: TGCGCCAGCAGCCAAGAAATGGGGAGGGAGACCCAGTACTTC. Encoded protein: CASSQEMGRETQYF.

The chain links TRBV5-1 to TRBJ2-5, with D tentatively TRBD1 (5 bases). The CDR3 loop spans 14 amino acids. CDR1 SGHRS and CDR2 YFSETQ come from the germline V gene. V gave up 1 base and J gave up 5 bases, with 12 bases separating them. The CDR3, as DNA: TGCGCCAGCAGCTTGCGGACATTCGCTGAGACCCAGTACTTC. As protein: CASSLRTFAETQYF.

The chain combines TRBV30 with TRBJ2-5; perhaps TRBD2 as D (6 bases). This CDR3 is 15 amino acids long. V was cut by 0 bases and J by 4 bases, with 15 bases left in between. Germline V gene data show CDR1 as GTSNPN and CDR2 as SVGIG (reference sequence). As DNA, the CDR3 is TGTGCCTGGAGTGTTGAGGGAGGAGCGATAGAGACCCAGTACTTC. Protein sequence: CAWSVEGGAIETQYF.